This T cell receptor (beta chain) comes out of a study of response to subunit inactivated influenza vaccine. Germline CDR1 is LNHNV and CDR2 is YYDKDF (reference sequence). The length of the CDR3 is 15 residues. TCRdb reprocessed the RT-PCR reads with MiXCR, giving one entry per CDR3 protein. The sample carries more than 450,000 distinct CDR3 sequences, roughly 10% recorded once. As regards this clonotype: No antigen is known for it. One junction end disagrees with the germline gene, perhaps due to a read error.

Overall study results and limits: The authors proposed limited new T cell recruitment per seasonal influenza vaccination.

These data also formed part of another study, on T cells expressing NK-cell markers. From that paper: The cDNA for TCR beta came from 5'RACE template switching with UMIs.

This sample comprised PBMCs from blood, obtained on the day of vaccination. This rearrangement joins TRBV15 to TRBJ2-2, with D perhaps matching TRBD1 (5 bases). The receptor comes from a man aged 50 to 59 who received an inactivated influenza vaccine. CDR3 in amino acids: CASSSFRENTGELFF. DNA of the CDR3: TGTGCCAGCAGCAGTTTCAGGGAAAACACCGGGGAGCTGTTTTTT.